This TCR beta chain was identified in a study of control samples from healthy donors and cancer patients (dated by TCRdb to the early 2020s). The CDR3 sequence holds 16 residues, the cysteine and phenylalanine included. The CDR3 DNA has 48 bases and is translated from base 1. Based on the germline V gene, the CDR1 and CDR2 sequences are SGHVS and FQNEAQ. Compared with germline, V lacks 5 bases and J lacks 5 bases; bases without a gene match: 13. The receptor library was made with the immunoSEQ multiplex PCR assay. TCRdb stores this immuneACCESS table with in-frame sequences only. Part of the clones is absent; in the studies checked, under half of the shortfall reflects unresolved V genes, and no reason is known for the rest. This sample gives 150,000 or so clones in total; 85% to 90% of them show up just once. The biggest ten clones account for about 1.7% of the sample. Note on this clone: This receptor's antigen is unknown. No base-level quality is on record; no much larger clone is a single base apart.

The chain joins TRBV7-8 to TRBJ1-1, with 8 bases matching TRBD1. Sequencing was performed on blood. The source of this sequence is a man younger than 35 in good health. This receptor carries the CDR3 CASSPFGGQGRTEAFF. The nucleotide sequence reads as follows: TGTGCCAGCAGCCCCTTTGGCGGACAGGGACGGACTGAAGCTTTCTTT.